This TCR beta chain was sequenced in a study of PD-1 blockade in classical Hodgkin lymphoma. Across the study: With a 2-week interval, patients received intravenous nivolumab at 3 mg/kg. Study-wide results and caveats: Before treatment, complete responders showed about the same diversity as newly diagnosed patients. Possibly reflecting disease activity or prior therapy, repertoire differences have causes that remain undefined. Newly diagnosed patients were reported to start with lower TCR diversity than healthy donors.

The data were produced by immunoSEQ multiplex PCR, yet TCRdb's version contains in-frame clones alone and is incomplete. The table includes fewer than 30,000 clones, over 65% detected once. To note about this clone: The antigen is undetermined.

Patients all relapsed after autologous stem cell transplantation, and there was variation in brentuximab vedotin exposure. Germline CDR1 reads MNHNY; CDR2 reads SVGAGI (reference sequence). The CDR3 runs 14 residues. After removal of 7 bases from V and 10 bases from J, the junction contained 10 bases not matched to a gene. Here the sequenced sample was peripheral blood mononuclear cells (PBMCs), taken before the second cycle of nivolumab. The chain employs TRBV6-6 and TRBJ2-1; TRBD2 agrees at 10 bases. This clonotype was obtained from a human donor with classical Hodgkin lymphoma. In DNA form, the CDR3 reads TGTGCCAGCACCCGGTCTAGCGGGAGTGAAGAGCAGTTCTTC. This encodes CASTRSSGSEEQFF.